The 11 T cell receptor beta chains below come from one sample, sequenced in a study of monozygotic twins with inflammatory bowel disease. TCRdb reanalyzed the 5' RACE reads, giving one entry per CDR3 protein sequence and no DNA. Its listing shows 190,000 or so distinct CDR3 sequences. Material: blood. These receptors all stem from a human donor with ulcerative colitis or Crohn's disease, or a healthy co-twin of an affected twin (not recorded which).

This chain uses TRBV15 with TRBJ1-6; TCRdb reports TRBD1, a call that lacks DNA to check it against. The germline gives CDR1 LNHNV, CDR2 YYDKDF (reference sequence). This CDR3 is built from 15 residues. The CDR3 sequence is CATSRAGQRDSPLHF.

This chain uses TRBV10-2 with TRBJ2-1; with no DNA, the TCRdb D assignment of TRBD2 cannot be verified. The CDR3 totals 15 residues. Per the germline V gene, CDR1 is WSHSY and CDR2 is SAAADI. The CDR3 here is CASSGLAGNYNEQFF.

The rearrangement uses TRBV5-1 and TRBJ1-5; absent DNA, TCRdb's TRBD1 call cannot be checked. Germline V CDR1 and CDR2: SGHRS, YFSETQ. CDR3 length: 16 residues. CDR3 sequence reads: CASSTGGGDSNQPQHF.

V gene TRBV11-2 combines with J gene TRBJ1-4. Per germline, CDR1 SGHAT and CDR2 FQNNGV. The CDR3 length is 12 residues. The CDR3 sequence is CASSPISEKLFF.

V usage is TRBV12-3 or TRBV12-4 and J usage is TRBJ1-1. The CDR3 spans 13 residues. The CDR3 protein is CATRRNLNTEAFF.

The chain has TRBV5-1 and TRBJ1-1; TCRdb's assignment of TRBD1 cannot be checked, as there is no DNA. The germline CDR1 and CDR2 sequences are SGHRS and YFSETQ. The CDR3 consists of 14 residues. The CDR3 region is CASSSVQGNTEAFF.

This chain joins TRBV29-1 and TRBJ2-7; TCRdb proposes TRBD1, but this gene call is untestable without DNA. This CDR3 has 12 residues. Germline-derived CDR1 and CDR2 are SQVTM and ANQGSEA. CDR3 region: CSGGGQGYEQYF.

The CDR3 here is CASSFQTSGGAGYIQYF. The chain links TRBV5-1 to TRBJ2-4; TCRdb proposes TRBD2, but this gene call is untestable without DNA. Looked up from germline, CDR1 is SGHRS and CDR2 is YFSETQ. This CDR3 contains 17 residues.

The rearrangement uses TRBV6-1 and TRBJ1-2; TCRdb's D call, TRBD1, is unchecked because there is no DNA. Germline assignment: CDR1 MNHNS and CDR2 SASEGT. This CDR3 has 14 amino acids. The CDR3 loop is CASSSGQGARSYTF.

This chain connects TRBV12-3 or TRBV12-4 to TRBJ2-1; TCRdb designates TRBD2, a call that cannot be tested without DNA. This CDR3 has 13 amino acids. This CDR3 reads CASSATTSGEQFF.

The chain couples TRBV19 to TRBJ2-5. The CDR3 runs 14 residues. Germline V CDR1 and CDR2: LNHDA, SQIVND (reference sequence). This CDR3 is CASSIDLRWGTQYF. The variable domain in full, completed from reference TRBV19 and TRBJ2-5, reads DGGITQSPKYLFRKEGQNVTLSCEQNLNHDAMYWYRQDPGQGLRLIYYSQIVNDFQKGDIAEGYSVSREKKESFPLTVTSAQKNPTAFYLCASSIDLRWGTQYFGPGTRLLVL.